This entry lists 5 T cell receptor beta chains sequenced from one sample in a study of cytomegalovirus exposure and HLA in healthy donors. A multiplex PCR was run with 60 Vbeta primers and 13 Jbeta primers. Method: immunoSEQ multiplex PCR; TCRdb's copy keeps in-frame clones and lacks some. The sample records some 130,000 clones, roughly 70% being singletons. Sequenced sample: PBMCs. The receptors derive from a human donor in good health.

V and J are TRBV19 and TRBJ1-1, with D unresolved. The CDR3 runs 14 residues. V lost 3 bases and J 3 bases, leaving 11 bases between the germline ends. Germline CDR1 is LNHDA and CDR2 is SQIVND (reference sequence). The CDR3 DNA is TGTGCCAGTAGTATGGGCATCCTTTACACTGAAGCTTTCTTT. Protein: CASSMGILYTEAFF.

The rearrangement links TRBV9 to TRBJ2-1; TRBD2 agrees at 8 bases. Germline V gene sequence: CDR1 SGDLS, CDR2 YYNGEE. The V segment lost 3 bases and the J segment 4 bases; nucleotides outside the gene matches: 9. The CDR3 has 16 residues. This CDR3 is CASSAYTSGTYNEQFF. In DNA form, the CDR3 reads TGTGCCAGCAGCGCCTACACTAGCGGTACATACAATGAGCAGTTCTTC.

The chain links TRBV5-4 to TRBJ2-7, with a possible D match to TRBD1 (6 bases). V was trimmed by 1 base and J by 2 bases, leaving 10 bases between them. The germline V gene has CDR1 SGHNT and CDR2 YYREEE (reference sequence). This CDR3 has 14 amino acids. The CDR3 region has the DNA TGTGCCAGCAGCTTGTCAGGGGCCCCCTACGAGCAGTACTTC. This translates into CASSLSGAPYEQYF.

This clone has a single count. The genes are TRBV5-6 and TRBJ2-3; D remains unclear. This CDR3 is built from 12 residues. Germline V gives CDR1 SGHDT, CDR2 YYEEEE. V lost 0 bases to trimming and J lost 4 bases, with 3 bases between them. DNA for the CDR3: TGTGCCAGCAGCTTGGGCGCAGATACGCAGTATTTT. Encoded protein: CASSLGADTQYF.

In its sample, this clone was seen many times. The V call is TRBV15, the J call TRBJ2-1; TRBD1 matches 7 bases. V dropped 8 bases and J dropped 1; count of bases not matched to a gene: 11. Germline-derived CDR1 and CDR2 are LNHNV and YYDKDF (reference sequence). CDR3 length: 16 amino acids. For the CDR3, the DNA is TGTGCCACCGCTGGACAGGCTACCTTTTCCTACAATGAGCAGTTCTTC. Translating gives CATAGQATFSYNEQFF.